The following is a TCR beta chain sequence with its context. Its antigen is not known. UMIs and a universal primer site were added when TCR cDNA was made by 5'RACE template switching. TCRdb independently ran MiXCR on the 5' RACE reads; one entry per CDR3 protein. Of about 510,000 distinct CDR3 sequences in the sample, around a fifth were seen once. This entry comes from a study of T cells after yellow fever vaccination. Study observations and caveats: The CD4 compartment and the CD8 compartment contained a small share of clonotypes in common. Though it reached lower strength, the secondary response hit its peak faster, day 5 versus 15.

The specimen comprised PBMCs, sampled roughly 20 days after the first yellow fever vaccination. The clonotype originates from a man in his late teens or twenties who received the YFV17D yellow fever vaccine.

CDR3 nucleotide sequence: TGTGCCAGCAGCAGGGGGTTAGGGGGCTCCTATAATTCACCCCTCCACTTT. Translation: CASSRGLGGSYNSPLHF. The gene calls are TRBV11-2 and TRBJ1-6; perhaps TRBD1 as D (6 bases). Trimming stripped 5 bases from V and 0 bases from J, with 14 bases between. The CDR3 is 17 residues long. Per germline, CDR1 SGHAT and CDR2 FQNNGV.